Described below is a single T cell receptor (beta chain) sequence and its context. Clones were sequenced by immunoSEQ multiplex PCR, and TCRdb holds only the in-frame ones, with some missing. Of 84,000 or so clones detected, around 82% appear once; the ten largest clones hold 36%. V was pared by 4 bases and J by 3 bases, with 5 bases of the junction left unmatched. Germline loops: CDR1 SGDLS, CDR2 YYNGEE. This CDR3 contains 15 residues. This entry comes from a study of blood T cell repertoires in COVID-19. About the study: PBMCs, B-cell-depleted T cells, or T cells were the source of the cDNA or gDNA that made up the material.

Patients from Seattle were sampled longitudinally, starting during active infection. The sequenced sample consisted of peripheral blood. The receptor's source is a man aged 60 to 69 with COVID-19, enrolled during active disease. This rearrangement joins TRBV9 to TRBJ1-4, with TRBD1 matching over 8 bases. The CDR3 DNA is TGTGCCAGCAGCAGCGGACAGGGAGCTAATGAAAAACTGTTTTTT. This gives the protein CASSSGQGANEKLFF.